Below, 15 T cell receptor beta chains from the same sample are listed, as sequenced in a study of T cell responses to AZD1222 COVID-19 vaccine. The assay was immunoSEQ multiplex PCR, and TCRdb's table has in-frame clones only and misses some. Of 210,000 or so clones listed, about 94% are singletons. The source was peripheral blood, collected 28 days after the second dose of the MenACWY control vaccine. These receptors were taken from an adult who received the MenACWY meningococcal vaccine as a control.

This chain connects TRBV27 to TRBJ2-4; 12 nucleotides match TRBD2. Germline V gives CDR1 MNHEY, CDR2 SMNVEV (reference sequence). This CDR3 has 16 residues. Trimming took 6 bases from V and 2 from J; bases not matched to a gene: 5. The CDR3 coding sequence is TGTGCCAGCAGCCCACTAGCGGGAGGAACCAAAAACATTCAGTACTTC. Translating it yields CASSPLAGGTKNIQYF.

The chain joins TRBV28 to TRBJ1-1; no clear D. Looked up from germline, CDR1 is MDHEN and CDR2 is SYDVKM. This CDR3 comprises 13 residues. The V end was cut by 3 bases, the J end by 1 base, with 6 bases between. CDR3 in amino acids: CASSFSANTEAFF. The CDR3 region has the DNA TGTGCCAGCAGTTTTTCAGCGAACACTGAAGCTTTCTTT.

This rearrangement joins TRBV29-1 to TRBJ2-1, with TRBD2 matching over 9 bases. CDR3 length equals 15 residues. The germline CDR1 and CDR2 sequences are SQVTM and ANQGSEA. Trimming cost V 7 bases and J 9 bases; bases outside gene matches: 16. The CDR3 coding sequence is TGCAGCGCTTACACCACGGCTAGCGGGATTAGTGAGCAGTTCTTC. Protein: CSAYTTASGISEQFF.

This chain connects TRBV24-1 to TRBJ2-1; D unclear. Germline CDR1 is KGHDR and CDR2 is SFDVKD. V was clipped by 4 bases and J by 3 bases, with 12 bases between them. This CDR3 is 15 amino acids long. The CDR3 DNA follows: TGTGCCACCAGTGACTTCGGTTCAGACTACAATGAGCAGTTCTTC. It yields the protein CATSDFGSDYNEQFF.

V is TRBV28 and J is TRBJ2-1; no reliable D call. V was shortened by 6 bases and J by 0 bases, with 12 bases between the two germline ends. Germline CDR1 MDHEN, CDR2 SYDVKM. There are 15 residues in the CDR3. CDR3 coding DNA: TGTGCCAGCAGCCCTATGAGGATCTCCTACAATGAGCAGTTCTTC. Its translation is CASSPMRISYNEQFF.

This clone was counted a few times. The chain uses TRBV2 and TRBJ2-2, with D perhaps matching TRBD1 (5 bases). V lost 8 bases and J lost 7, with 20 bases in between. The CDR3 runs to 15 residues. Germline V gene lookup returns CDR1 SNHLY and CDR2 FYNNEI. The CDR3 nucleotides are TGTGCCAGCGGGGCCGACAGAACCAGATACGGGGAGCTGTTTTTT. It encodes CASGADRTRYGELFF.

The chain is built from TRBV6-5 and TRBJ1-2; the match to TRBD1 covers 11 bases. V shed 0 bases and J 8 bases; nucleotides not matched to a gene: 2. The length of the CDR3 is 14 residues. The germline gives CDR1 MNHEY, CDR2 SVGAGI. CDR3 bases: TGTGCCAGCAGTTACTCCGGGACAGGGGGAGGCTACACCTTC. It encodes CASSYSGTGGGYTF.

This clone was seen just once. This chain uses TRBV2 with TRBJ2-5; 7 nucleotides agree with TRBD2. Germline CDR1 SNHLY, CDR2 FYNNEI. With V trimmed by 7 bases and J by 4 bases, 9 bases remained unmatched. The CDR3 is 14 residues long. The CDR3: CASKSGTFPETQYF. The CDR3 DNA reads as TGTGCCAGCAAAAGCGGGACGTTCCCAGAGACCCAGTACTTC.

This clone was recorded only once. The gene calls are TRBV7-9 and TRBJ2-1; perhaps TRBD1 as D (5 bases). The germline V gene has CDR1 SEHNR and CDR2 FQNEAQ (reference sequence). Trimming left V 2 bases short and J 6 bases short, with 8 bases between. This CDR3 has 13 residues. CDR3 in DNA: TGTGCCAGCAGCTTATCCAGGGCCAATGAGCAGTTCTTC. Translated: CASSLSRANEQFF. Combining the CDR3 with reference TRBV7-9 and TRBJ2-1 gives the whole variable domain DTGVSQNPRHKITKRGQNVTFRCDPISEHNRLYWYRQTLGQGPEFLTYFQNEAQLEKSRLLSDRFSAERPKGSFSTLEIQRTEQGDSAMYLCASSLSRANEQFFGPGTRLTVL.

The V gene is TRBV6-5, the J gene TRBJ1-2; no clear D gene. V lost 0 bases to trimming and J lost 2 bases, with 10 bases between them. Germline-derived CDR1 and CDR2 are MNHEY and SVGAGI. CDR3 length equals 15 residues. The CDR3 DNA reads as TGTGCCAGCAGTTACTCGATGGGTGGCAACTATGGCTACACCTTC. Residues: CASSYSMGGNYGYTF.

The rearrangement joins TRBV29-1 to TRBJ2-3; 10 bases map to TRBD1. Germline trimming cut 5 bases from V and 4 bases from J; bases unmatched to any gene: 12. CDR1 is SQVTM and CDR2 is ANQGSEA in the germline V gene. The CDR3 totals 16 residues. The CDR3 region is CSVYLKRQGASDTQYF. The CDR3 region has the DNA TGCAGCGTTTATCTGAAAAGACAGGGGGCGTCAGATACGCAGTATTTT.

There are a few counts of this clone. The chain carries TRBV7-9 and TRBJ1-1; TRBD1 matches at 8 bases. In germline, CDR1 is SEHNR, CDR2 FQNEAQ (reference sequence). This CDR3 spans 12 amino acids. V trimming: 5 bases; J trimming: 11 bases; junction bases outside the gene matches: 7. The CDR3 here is CASSTTDRGAFF. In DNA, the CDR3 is TGTGCCAGCAGCACCACCGACAGGGGTGCTTTCTTT. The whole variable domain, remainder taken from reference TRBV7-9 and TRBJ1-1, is DTGVSQNPRHKITKRGQNVTFRCDPISEHNRLYWYRQTLGQGPEFLTYFQNEAQLEKSRLLSDRFSAERPKGSFSTLEIQRTEQGDSAMYLCASSTTDRGAFFGQGTRLTVV.

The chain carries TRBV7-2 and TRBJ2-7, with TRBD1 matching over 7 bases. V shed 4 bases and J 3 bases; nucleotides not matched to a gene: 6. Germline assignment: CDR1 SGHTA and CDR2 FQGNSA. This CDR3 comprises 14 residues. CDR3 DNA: TGTGCCAGCAGCTGGGGAGACAGGGACTACGAGCAGTACTTC. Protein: CASSWGDRDYEQYF.

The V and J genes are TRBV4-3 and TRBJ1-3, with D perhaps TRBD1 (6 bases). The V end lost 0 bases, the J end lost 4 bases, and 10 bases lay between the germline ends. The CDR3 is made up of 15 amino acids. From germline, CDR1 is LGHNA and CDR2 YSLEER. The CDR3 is CASSQDRGSGNTIYF. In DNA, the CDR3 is TGCGCCAGCAGCCAAGACAGGGGTTCAGGAAACACCATATATTTT.

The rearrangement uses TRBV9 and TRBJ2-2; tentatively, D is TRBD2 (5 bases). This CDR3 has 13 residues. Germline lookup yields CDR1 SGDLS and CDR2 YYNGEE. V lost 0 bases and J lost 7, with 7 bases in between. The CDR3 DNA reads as TGTGCCAGCAGCGTAGCTGGGAGCGGGGAGCTGTTTTTT. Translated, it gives CASSVAGSGELFF.